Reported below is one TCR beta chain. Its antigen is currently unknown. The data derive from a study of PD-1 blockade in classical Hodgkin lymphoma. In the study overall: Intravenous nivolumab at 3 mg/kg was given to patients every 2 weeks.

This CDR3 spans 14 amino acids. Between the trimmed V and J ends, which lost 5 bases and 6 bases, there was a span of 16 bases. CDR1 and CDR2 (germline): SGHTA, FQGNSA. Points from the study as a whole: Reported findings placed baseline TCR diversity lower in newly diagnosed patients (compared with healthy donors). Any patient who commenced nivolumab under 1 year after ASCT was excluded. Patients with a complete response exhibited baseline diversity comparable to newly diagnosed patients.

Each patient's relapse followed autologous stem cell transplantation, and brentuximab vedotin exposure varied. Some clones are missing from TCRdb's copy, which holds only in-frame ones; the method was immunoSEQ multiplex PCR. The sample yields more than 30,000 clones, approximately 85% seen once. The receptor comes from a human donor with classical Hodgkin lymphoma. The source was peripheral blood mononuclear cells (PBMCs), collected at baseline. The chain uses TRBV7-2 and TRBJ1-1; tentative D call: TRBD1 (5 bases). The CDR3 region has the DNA TGTGCCAGCAGCCCCTACAGGTCTCTGGCTGAAGCTTTCTTT. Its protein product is CASSPYRSLAEAFF.